Listed below are T cell receptor beta chains from one sample, sequenced in a study of T cell responses to AZD1222 COVID-19 vaccine. Repertoires were generated with immunoSEQ multiplex PCR, while TCRdb's copy carries only in-frame clones and drops some. The sample gives about 85,000 clones, about nine tenths of which show up once; 2.2% is in the top ten. Sequencing was performed on peripheral blood, taken on day 0 of AZD1222 vaccination. All receptors come from an adult in good health. CDR3s include the opening cysteine and the closing phenylalanine or tryptophan. The D gene is left open where the match is weak. Clone size is shown for a subset of rows, as once, few, many or a class of expanded clone.

d_call,clone_size,v_call,j_call,cdr3_aa,cdr3_nt
.,.,TRBV9,TRBJ1-2,CASSKRGDPRYGYTF,TGTGCCAGCAGCAAAAGGGGGGATCCACGATATGGCTACACCTTC
.,.,TRBV7-2,TRBJ2-7,CASSPRTGKGSYEQYF,TGTGCCAGCAGCCCTAGAACAGGAAAGGGCTCCTACGAGCAGTACTTC
.,once,TRBV23-1,TRBJ2-1,CASSLPGGIWNEQFF,TGCGCCAGCAGTCTTCCAGGGGGGATATGGAATGAGCAGTTCTTC
.,once,TRBV2,TRBJ1-4,CASSPQGWANEKLFF,TGTGCCAGCAGTCCCCAGGGTTGGGCTAATGAAAAACTGTTTTTT
TRBD2,.,TRBV3-1/TRBV3-2,TRBJ2-6,CASSQGLAVVNSGANVLTF,TGTGCCAGCAGCCAAGGTCTAGCGGTGGTAAACTCTGGGGCCAACGTCCTGACTTTC
.,once,TRBV4-3,TRBJ1-1,CASSYRSNTEAFF,TGCGCCAGCAGCTACAGATCGAACACTGAAGCTTTCTTT
.,.,TRBV20-1,TRBJ2-3,CSAIDTDTQYF,TGCAGTGCTATTGACACAGATACGCAGTATTTT
.,.,TRBV3-1/TRBV3-2,TRBJ1-2,CASSQGTTYGYTF,TGTGCCAGCAGCCAAGGGACAACCTATGGCTACACCTTC
.,.,TRBV11-2,TRBJ1-1,CASSAGPLNTEAFF,TGTGCCAGCAGCGCCGGGCCTCTGAACACTGAAGCTTTCTTT
.,few,TRBV2,TRBJ2-3,CASRAGTQSTDTQYF,TGTGCCAGCAGAGCCGGGACACAGAGCACAGATACGCAGTATTTT
.,.,TRBV19,TRBJ2-3,CASSPYSGTDTQYF,TGTGCCAGTAGTCCCTATAGCGGCACAGATACGCAGTATTTT
.,.,TRBV7-2,TRBJ1-5,CASSLTRDRNQPQHF,TGTGCCAGCAGCTTAACTAGGGACCGCAATCAGCCCCAGCATTTT
.,.,TRBV7-8,TRBJ2-3,CASSLLLGHSTDTQYF,TGTGCCAGCAGCTTACTCCTCGGACATAGCACAGATACGCAGTATTTT
TRBD1,.,TRBV10-3,TRBJ1-5,CAISVDRGLGNQPQHF,TGTGCCATCAGTGTGGACAGGGGGCTCGGCAATCAGCCCCAGCATTTT
.,once,TRBV5-1,TRBJ1-1,CASSLGQSGDTEAFF,TGCGCCAGCAGCTTGGGACAGTCGGGGGACACTGAAGCTTTCTTT
.,.,TRBV2,TRBJ1-2,CASSEFGVLTARNDYGYTF,TGTGCCAGCAGTGAATTCGGGGTTCTGACCGCCCGTAATGACTATGGCTACACCTTC
.,.,TRBV28,TRBJ1-6,CASSLDGLGNSPLHF,TGTGCCAGCAGCCTAGACGGGCTGGGCAATTCACCCCTCCACTTT
.,.,TRBV5-6,TRBJ1-3,CASSLVEHSGNTIYF,TGTGCCAGCAGCTTGGTCGAGCACTCTGGAAACACCATATATTTT
TRBD2,.,TRBV14,TRBJ2-1,CASSPPGAGGHGEQFF,TGTGCCAGCAGCCCCCCCGGGGCGGGAGGGCATGGTGAGCAGTTCTTC
.,.,TRBV3-1/TRBV3-2,TRBJ1-1,CASSQGLFEAFF,TGTGCCAGCAGCCAGGGCCTATTCGAAGCTTTCTTT
.,.,TRBV7-2,TRBJ1-2,CASSPGRGREGYTF,TGTGCCAGCAGCCCCGGGAGAGGTAGGGAAGGCTACACCTTC
.,.,TRBV7-6,TRBJ1-6,CASSLAPENSPLHF,TGTGCCAGCAGCTTAGCCCCGGAGAATTCACCCCTCCACTTT
.,.,TRBV5-4,TRBJ1-2,CASSLDSNYGYTF,TGTGCCAGCAGCCTGGACAGCAACTATGGCTACACCTTC
.,.,TRBV27,TRBJ2-5,CASSLLGREETQYF,TGTGCCAGCAGTTTATTGGGCAGGGAAGAGACCCAGTACTTC
.,.,TRBV6-5,TRBJ1-2,CASRGGPDYGYTF,TGTGCCAGCAGAGGGGGGCCGGACTATGGCTACACCTTC
TRBD1,once,TRBV19,TRBJ1-5,CASSDRGRIQPQHF,TGTGCCAGTAGTGACAGGGGAAGAATACAGCCCCAGCATTTT
TRBD1,.,TRBV27,TRBJ1-5,CASRWTGGSNQPQHF,TGTGCCAGCAGGTGGACAGGGGGGAGCAATCAGCCCCAGCATTTT
TRBD1,few,TRBV6-4,TRBJ2-1,CASSHRGRFDEQFF,TGTGCCAGCAGCCACAGGGGGCGGTTCGATGAGCAGTTCTTC
TRBD2,.,TRBV2,TRBJ2-1,CASSDRLAGTQMRQFF,TGTGCCAGCAGTGACCGACTAGCGGGGACGCAAATGAGGCAGTTCTTC
.,once,TRBV19,TRBJ1-5,CASSPQQGNQPQHF,TGTGCCAGTAGTCCCCAACAGGGAAATCAGCCCCAGCATTTT
.,few,TRBV6-2/TRBV6-3,TRBJ1-1,CASSYAAGFPTEAFF,TGTGCCAGCAGTTACGCCGCGGGCTTCCCGACTGAAGCTTTCTTT
TRBD2,.,TRBV5-4,TRBJ2-5,CASSPRLAGGYQETQYF,TGTGCCAGCAGCCCTCGACTAGCGGGAGGGTACCAAGAGACCCAGTACTTC
.,once,TRBV4-1,TRBJ1-6,CASSQEAISSYNSPLHF,TGCGCCAGCAGCCAAGAGGCAATCAGCTCCTATAATTCACCCCTCCACTTT
TRBD2,.,TRBV13,TRBJ2-2,CASSLGVAGGTGELFF,TGTGCCAGCAGCTTAGGGGTCGCGGGAGGTACCGGGGAGCTGTTTTTT
TRBD1,.,TRBV28,TRBJ2-7,CASSRTGGSYEQYF,TGTGCCAGCAGTCGGACAGGGGGCTCCTACGAGCAGTACTTC
TRBD1,.,TRBV6-6,TRBJ1-1,CASSYPQGEAFF,TGTGCCAGCAGTTACCCACAGGGGGAAGCTTTCTTT
.,once,TRBV2,TRBJ1-5,CASSPGPTNQPQHF,TGTGCCAGCAGTCCCGGACCTACCAATCAGCCCCAGCATTTT
TRBD1,.,TRBV3-1/TRBV3-2,TRBJ2-7,CASSQMTGSEQYF,TGTGCCAGCAGCCAAATGACAGGGTCCGAGCAGTACTTC
.,.,TRBV27,TRBJ2-7,CASKQTRWDLGTYEQYF,TGTGCCAGCAAACAGACCAGATGGGACCTGGGGACCTACGAGCAGTACTTC
.,.,TRBV9,TRBJ1-2,CASSAPQGMSNYGYTF,TGTGCCAGCAGCGCCCCCCAGGGAATGTCGAACTATGGCTACACCTTC
.,.,TRBV14,TRBJ1-6,CASSQDYRKPLHF,TGTGCCAGCAGCCAAGATTACCGTAAACCCCTCCACTTT